These 3 T cell receptor beta chains originate from one sample sequenced in a study of human T cells and chemical hapten exposure (dated by TCRdb to 2020 to 2022). Library preparation used RACE. The sequencer was a NextSeq 500. TCRdb trimmed public reads at Q25 via fastp, called clones via MiXCR and kept in-frame beta chains. All rows with the same CDR3 protein become a single entry with the most common DNA and genes. Here the sample has approximately 400,000 distinct CDR3 sequences; 5.1% occur a single time. The ten largest clonotypes hold 2% to 3% of the sample. The time point label of this sample denotes: pre-sensitization, week 0. Explained via the paper, the treatment or condition label denotes: therapeutic diphenylcyclopropenone sensitization with weekly scalp DPC. The material was whole blood, obtained in connection with sensitization to the hapten diphenylcyclopropenone (DPC). The receptor set was obtained from a woman between 45 and 60 years old with alopecia areata. Some clones in this sample may be carry-over from other donors' samples.

V and J are TRBV9 and TRBJ2-7; D not certain. The CDR3 has 11 residues. Trimming took off 4 bases at V and 6 bases at J, with 8 bases between the two ends. Per germline, CDR1 SGDLS and CDR2 YYNGEE. For the CDR3, the DNA is TGTGCCAGCAGCTCCCTGGCCGAGCAGTACTTC. Translation gives CASSSLAEQYF.

This chain joins TRBV2 and TRBJ2-7; D is unresolved. The CDR3 is 11 amino acids. Germline V gives CDR1 SNHLY, CDR2 FYNNEI. The ends were cut back, 4 bases at V and 5 bases at J, with 6 bases in the middle. The CDR3 region is CASSGEDEQYF. In nucleotides, the CDR3 is TGTGCCAGCAGTGGTGAAGACGAGCAGTACTTC.

This clonotype was found many times. The V gene is TRBV7-4, the J gene TRBJ2-1, with 9 bases identical to TRBD1. Per germline, CDR1 SGHVT and CDR2 SQSDAQ. Unmatched junction bases numbered 11, after V lost 5 bases and J lost 3 bases. This CDR3 comprises 17 residues. The CDR3 is CASSRTRQGDYYNEQFF. In nucleotides, the CDR3 is TGTGCCAGCAGCCGAACCCGACAGGGGGACTACTACAATGAGCAGTTCTTC. Looking up the rest from reference TRBV7-4 and TRBJ2-1 gives the full variable domain: GAGVSQSPRYKVAKRGRDVALRCDSISGHVTLYWYRQTLGQGSEVLTYSQSDAQRDKSGRPSGRFSAERPERSVSTLKIQRTEQGDSAVYLCASSRTRQGDYYNEQFFGPGTRLTVL.